The 19 T cell receptor beta chains listed next were all sequenced from one sample in a study of blood T cells in healthy people across ages. The second PCR ran about 6 to 11 cycles with a sample-barcoded 5' primer and J-beta primers. TCRdb ran MiXCR on the 5' RACE reads and lists one entry per CDR3 protein. The sample holds about 770,000 distinct CDR3 sequences, roughly 44% seen once. Sequencing input: blood. These receptors all come from a man aged 60 to 69 in good health.

The V gene is TRBV24-1, the J gene TRBJ2-7; perhaps TRBD1 as D (6 bases). This CDR3 region has 15 residues. The V gene lost 0 bases and the J gene lost 6 bases, with 14 bases spanning the gap. CDR1 KGHDR and CDR2 SFDVKD come from the germline V gene. CDR3 sequence reads: CATSDLQGQRGEQYF. The CDR3 DNA is TGTGCCACCAGTGATTTGCAGGGGCAGCGTGGCGAGCAGTACTTC.

This CDR3 reads CASRLDTQYF. For the CDR3, the DNA is TGTGCCAGCAGACTAGATACGCAGTATTTT. The chain employs TRBV6-4 and TRBJ2-3; the D is unclear. The V end was cut by 6 bases, the J end by 5 bases, with 3 bases between. Per the germline V gene, CDR1 is MRHNA and CDR2 is SNTAGT. The CDR3 is 10 residues long.

This clonotype was counted a few times. The V gene is TRBV7-2, the J gene TRBJ2-5; 10 nucleotides align to TRBD2. The CDR3 consists of 16 residues. Germline V gene sequence: CDR1 SGHTA, CDR2 FQGNSA. Trimming removed 4 bases from V and 1 base from J; junction bases left unmatched: 6. The DNA for the CDR3 is TGTGCCAGCAGCTACCAGCGGGGGGGGACCCAAGAGACCCAGTACTTC. It codes for CASSYQRGGTQETQYF.

The chain links TRBV29-1 to TRBJ1-2, with D possibly TRBD1 on 5 matching bases. The germline gives CDR1 SQVTM, CDR2 ANQGSEA. CDR3 length: 13 residues. Trimming removed 6 bases at V and 1 base at J, with 12 bases between. The DNA of the CDR3 is TGCAGCGTCCGGGGGGTCGGTAACTATGGCTACACCTTC. Translation gives CSVRGVGNYGYTF.

This clonotype occurred a few times. The rearrangement uses TRBV14 and TRBJ2-7, with D tentatively TRBD1 (6 bases). Trimming took off 3 bases at V and 5 bases at J, with 14 bases between the two ends. Germline CDR1 and CDR2: SGHDN and FVKESK. This CDR3 comprises 14 residues. CDR3 nucleotides: TGTGCCAGCAGCCATTTACAGGGTTGGAACGAGCAGTACTTC. This sequence encodes CASSHLQGWNEQYF.

The chain recombines TRBV24-1 with TRBJ2-7; 8 bases map to TRBD2. Looked up from germline, CDR1 is KGHDR and CDR2 is SFDVKD. V was pared by 3 bases and J by 7 bases, with 7 bases of the junction left unmatched. The CDR3 sequence is 14 residues long. CDR3 residues: CATSDPQRGSEQYF. The CDR3 DNA reads as TGTGCCACCAGTGATCCACAGCGGGGGAGTGAGCAGTACTTC.

The chain employs TRBV13 and TRBJ2-1; D may be TRBD2 (7 bases). CDR1 and CDR2 (germline): PRHDT, FYEKMQ (reference sequence). V was clipped by 3 bases and J by 3 bases, with 15 bases between them. This CDR3 has 16 amino acids. CDR3 in DNA: TGTGCCAGCAGCTTTATCCCAAGGGGGGGCTACAATGAGCAGTTCTTC. Encoded protein: CASSFIPRGGYNEQFF. The variable domain in full, with the rest retrieved from reference TRBV13 and TRBJ2-1, is AAGVIQSPRHLIKEKRETATLKCYPIPRHDTVYWYQQGPGQDPQFLISFYEKMQSDKGSIPDRFSAQQFSDYHSELNMSSLELGDSALYFCASSFIPRGGYNEQFFGPGTRLTVL.

This clonotype was seen only a few times. The chain carries TRBV20-1 and TRBJ2-1; D may match TRBD1 or TRBD2 (5 bases each). Germline CDR1 and CDR2: DFQATT and SNEGSKA (reference sequence). V was cut by 3 bases and J by 6 bases, with 18 bases left in between. The CDR3 consists of 15 residues. The CDR3 bases are TGCAGTGCTAGGGGTCGGGGCCCCTGGGGCAATGAGCAGTTCTTC. Translation: CSARGRGPWGNEQFF.

There are a few counts of this clonotype. V and J are TRBV5-1 and TRBJ2-1; 10 bases agree with TRBD2. The CDR3 sequence is 16 residues long. V gave up 0 bases and J gave up 4 bases; unmatched junction bases: 4. The germline V gene has CDR1 SGHRS and CDR2 YFSETQ. In nucleotides, the CDR3 is TGCGCCAGCAGCTTGGGTGGGACTAGCGATTACAATGAGCAGTTCTTC. Amino acids: CASSLGGTSDYNEQFF.

This clonotype has more than one count but fewer than ten. The chain couples TRBV29-1 to TRBJ1-2; the D gene is possibly TRBD1 (6 bases). In germline, CDR1 is SQVTM, CDR2 ANQGSEA. This CDR3 is built from 15 residues. V dropped 1 base and J dropped 4 bases, with 16 bases sitting between them. CDR3 residues: CSVEGARGSLYGYTF. The CDR3 DNA reads TGCAGCGTTGAAGGTGCCAGGGGCTCCCTCTATGGCTACACCTTC.

This clonotype was seen a few times. V usage is TRBV6-5 and J usage is TRBJ2-5; tentatively, D is TRBD2 (5 bases). Deletions cut 6 bases from V and 1 base from J, with 6 bases between. This CDR3 contains 12 residues. Looked up from germline, CDR1 is MNHEY and CDR2 is SVGAGI. The CDR3, as DNA: TGTGCCAGCAGGGACTTCCAAGAGACCCAGTACTTC. Protein product: CASRDFQETQYF.

The CDR3 spells CASNLAGRGTEAFF. The CDR3 nucleotides read TGCGCCAGCAACCTTGCAGGAAGGGGCACTGAAGCTTTCTTT. The chain joins TRBV5-1 to TRBJ1-1, with D perhaps matching TRBD1 (5 bases). Deletions cut 6 bases from V and 4 bases from J, with 16 bases between. Germline V gives CDR1 SGHRS, CDR2 YFSETQ. This CDR3 has 14 residues.

The rearrangement joins TRBV7-9 to TRBJ1-4, with D unresolved. Trimming took 5 bases from V and 1 from J, leaving 11 bases between them. Germline assignment: CDR1 SEHNR and CDR2 FQNEAQ (reference sequence). CDR3 length: 15 residues. CDR3 in DNA: TGTGCCAGCAGCCCGAAGGGAGGAACTAATGAAAAACTGTTTTTT. Amino acid sequence: CASSPKGGTNEKLFF.

J is TRBJ2-3 and V is TRBV6-5; 7 bases align to TRBD1. Germline CDR1 is MNHEY and CDR2 is SVGAGI. Trimming took 5 bases from V and 2 from J; bases not matched to a gene: 7. The CDR3 has 15 amino acids. CDR3 coding DNA: TGTGCCAGCAGTAACCGAGGGGGCTTCACAGATACGCAGTATTTT. It yields the protein CASSNRGGFTDTQYF.

This clonotype was seen more than once but under ten times. The genes are TRBV20-1 and TRBJ2-7; TRBD2 matches at 7 bases. The end of the DNA fits TRBJ2-5 better, so the J call may be wrong. The CDR3 loop spans 16 amino acids. Germline CDR1 is DFQATT and CDR2 is SNEGSKA (reference sequence). The CDR3 is CSARGHGWRGQETQYF. The CDR3 bases are TGCAGTGCTAGGGGTCATGGGTGGCGGGGGCAAGAGACCCAGTACTTC.

The chain recombines TRBV7-9 with TRBJ2-3; TRBD1 aligns across 9 bases. Germline V gene lookup returns CDR1 SEHNR and CDR2 FQNEAQ (reference sequence). The CDR3 contains 17 residues. Losses at the gene ends were 5 bases for V and 1 base for J; bases not matched to a gene: 10. CDR3 nucleotides: TGTGCCAGCAGCGCCCTACAGGGGGCGACGGGCACAGATACGCAGTATTTT. As protein: CASSALQGATGTDTQYF.

About this clonotype: An end of the junction does not agree with germline; a read error may underlie this. The chain combines TRBV20-1 with TRBJ1-1; D possibly corresponds to TRBD1 (5 bases). Per the germline V gene, CDR1 is DFQATT and CDR2 is SNEGSKA (reference sequence). This CDR3 is 14 amino acids long. In nucleotides, the CDR3 is TGCAGTGCTAGAGATGGGGGTAAGCGGACTGAAACTTTCTTT. Translating it yields CSARDGGKRTETFF.

This rearrangement joins TRBV7-2 to TRBJ2-1; perhaps D is TRBD1 or TRBD2 (5 bases each). The CDR3 contains 15 residues. Per the germline V gene, CDR1 is SGHTA and CDR2 is FQGNSA. The V end was cut by 4 bases, the J end by 7 bases, with 17 bases between. CDR3 sequence reads: CASSSGAVGGNEQFF. Written as DNA, the CDR3 is TGTGCCAGCAGCTCCGGGGCGGTAGGAGGAAATGAGCAGTTCTTC.

This clonotype was detected only a few times. This rearrangement joins TRBV6-1 to TRBJ2-5, with D perhaps given as TRBD1 or TRBD2 (5 bases each). The CDR3 has 15 amino acids. Trimming removed 7 bases from V and 3 bases from J, with 18 bases in between. CDR1 is MNHNS and CDR2 is SASEGT in the germline V gene. This CDR3 reads CASKAQPGREETQYF. The CDR3 nucleotides are TGTGCCAGCAAAGCACAGCCGGGGCGTGAAGAGACCCAGTACTTC.